The TCR beta chain under discussion was sequenced for a study of Ad26.COV2.S vaccination and SARS-CoV-2 variants. Study as a whole: Participants got Ad26.COV2.S intramuscularly, once or twice 56 days apart. Study-level points and caveats: Placebo recipients had lower spike-specific TCR breadth than vaccine recipients. Total responses of T cells may have been underestimated by the analyses of TCR breadth and depth.

Only one count was recorded for this clone. As yet, its antigen is unknown. This CDR3 comprises 12 residues. Trimming left V 2 bases short and J 8 bases short, with 9 bases between. The V gene's germline CDR1 is MDHEN and CDR2 SYDVKM. Treatment of the sample: some 20 received Ad26.COV2.S at low or high dose, single or two shots; about 5 received placebo; per-sample allocation not given. The samples date from day 63 after the first vaccine or placebo injection. An adult donor aged 18-55 years was enrolled in Boston. Assay: immunoSEQ multiplex PCR; the TCRdb copy retains only in-frame clones and omits some. The table includes about 350,000 clones, 88% detected once.

The clonotype comes from a person between 18 and 65 years old who received the Ad26.COV2.S COVID-19 vaccine or a placebo. Sequenced here: peripheral blood, sampled in a trial of Ad26.COV2.S vaccine versus placebo. The chain is built from TRBV28 and TRBJ1-2; TRBD1 is a possible D gene (6 bases). The CDR3 sequence is CASSLVGGGYTF. The CDR3 DNA sequence: TGTGCCAGCAGTTTAGTAGGGGGGGGCTACACCTTC.